The rows below give T cell receptor beta chains drawn from one sample of a study of cytomegalovirus exposure and HLA in healthy donors. Sequenced by immunoSEQ multiplex PCR; TCRdb stores in-frame clones only, minus some. Among just over 150,000 clones listed, 75% to 80% were seen once. The sample comprised PBMCs. The receptors were gathered from a woman in her forties or fifties in good health and CMV-seropositive. CDR3s include the opening cysteine and the closing phenylalanine or tryptophan. A D gene is named only where the DNA matches it firmly. Only some rows state a clone size, as once, few, many or a class for expanded clones.

size,D,J,V,DNA,CDR3
once,-,TRBJ2-3,TRBV18,TGTGCCAGCTCCCCATTACTAGCTGCTAGCACAGATACGCAGTATTTT,CASSPLLAASTDTQYF
-,-,TRBJ1-3,TRBV2,TGTGCCAGCAGTAGAGAGAGTTCTGGAAACACCATATATTTT,CASSRESSGNTIYF
-,-,TRBJ2-3,TRBV6-6,TGTGCCAGCAGTTACCCAGGGGATACGCAGTATTTT,CASSYPGDTQYF
-,-,TRBJ2-1,TRBV29-1,TGCAGCGTTTATTCTCGGACAGAGACCTACAATGAGCAGTTCTTC,CSVYSRTETYNEQFF
few,TRBD2,TRBJ2-3,TRBV7-2,TGTGCCAGCAGCTCGACTAGCGGGGACCTGGAGCAGTATTTT,CASSSTSGDLEQYF
-,TRBD2,TRBJ2-7,TRBV11-2,TGTGCCAGCAGCCGGACTAGCGGGACTGGCTACGAGCAGTACTTC,CASSRTSGTGYEQYF
once,TRBD1,TRBJ1-2,TRBV2,TGTGCCCGCCGGGACAGGGCCCCTGCCGGCTACACCTTC,CARRDRAPAGYTF
-,TRBD1,TRBJ1-6,TRBV19,TGTGCCAGTAGAGACAGGGGGCATAATTCACCCCTCCACTTT,CASRDRGHNSPLHF
-,TRBD1,TRBJ1-1,TRBV7-3,TGTGCCAGCAGCCCCGGGACAGGGGGTGAAGCTTTCTTT,CASSPGTGGEAFF
-,TRBD2,TRBJ2-1,TRBV12-5,TGTGCTAGTGGACCGCCACTAGCGGGAGGGCTTAGTGAGCAGTTCTTC,CASGPPLAGGLSEQFF
-,TRBD2,TRBJ2-3,TRBV5-1,TGCGCCAGCAGCGATGGGACTAGCGGGCATTTCACAGATACGCAGTATTTT,CASSDGTSGHFTDTQYF
few,-,TRBJ2-7,TRBV18,TGTGCCAGCTCACCTGGGACATCCTCATTATACGAGCAGTACTTC,CASSPGTSSLYEQYF
-,TRBD1,TRBJ1-1,TRBV9,TGTGCCAGCAGCGTAACAGGGGCCATGAACACTGAAGCTTTCTTT,CASSVTGAMNTEAFF
-,-,TRBJ2-2,TRBV20-1,TGCAGTGCTAGCTACACCGGGGAGCTGTTTTTT,CSASYTGELFF
-,TRBD1,TRBJ1-6,TRBV7-2,TGTGCCAGCAGCCCACAGGGGTCCTATTCACCCCTCCACTTT,CASSPQGSYSPLHF
-,TRBD1,TRBJ1-1,TRBV4-1,TGCGCCAGCAGCCAAAACAGGGGGCCTTTCTCCACTGAAGCTTTCTTT,CASSQNRGPFSTEAFF
-,-,TRBJ2-1,TRBV19,TGTGCCAGTAGTATAACAGAAGATCTTGCCCAATACAATGAGCAGTTCTTC,CASSITEDLAQYNEQFF
-,-,TRBJ1-2,TRBV28,TGTGCCAGCAGTTTATTGGACACGCGTGGCTACACCTTC,CASSLLDTRGYTF
few,-,TRBJ1-4,TRBV19,TGTGCCAGTAGTTTTGGGCGGGTCGAAAAACTGTTTTTT,CASSFGRVEKLFF
-,-,TRBJ1-1,TRBV5-4,TGTGCCAGCAGCTTGGGGCCATTCACTGAAGCTTTCTTT,CASSLGPFTEAFF
-,-,TRBJ2-7,TRBV15,TGTGCCACCAGCAGAGATTTCAGGGCCGAGCAGTACTTC,CATSRDFRAEQYF
once,TRBD2,TRBJ2-2,TRBV5-4,TGTGCCAGCAGCACCCCGACTAGCGGGGACGGGGAGCTGTTTTTT,CASSTPTSGDGELFF
few,TRBD1,TRBJ2-7,TRBV9,TGTGCCAGCAGCGCGACGACAGGGAGCTCCTACGAGCAGTACTTC,CASSATTGSSYEQYF
-,TRBD1,TRBJ1-5,TRBV2,TGTGCCAGCAGTGAACGGACAGGGGGTCAGCCCCAGCATTTT,CASSERTGGQPQHF
few,-,TRBJ2-1,TRBV14,TGTGCCAGCAGCCAAAGCCTCAGAGGGGAGCAGTTCTTC,CASSQSLRGEQFF
-,TRBD1,TRBJ1-1,TRBV5-4,TGTGCCAGCAGCATAGCCGGGACAGTGAACACTGAAGCTTTCTTT,CASSIAGTVNTEAFF
-,TRBD2,TRBJ2-7,TRBV6-5,TGTGCCAGCAGCGAGACTAGCGGGAGGTATTACGAGCAGTACTTC,CASSETSGRYYEQYF
-,TRBD1,TRBJ1-1,TRBV2,TGTGCCAGCAGTCGACAGGGGGACACTGAAGCTTTCTTT,CASSRQGDTEAFF
-,TRBD2,TRBJ2-2,TRBV13,TGTGCCAGCAGCAAGTCGGGACTAGCGGGGATCTCGGGGGAGCTGTTTTTT,CASSKSGLAGISGELFF
once,TRBD2,TRBJ2-7,TRBV2,TGTGCCAGCAGTACTAGCGGCTACGAGCAGTACTTC,CASSTSGYEQYF
-,-,TRBJ2-3,TRBV9,TGTGCCAGCAGCCCCGACCCCAGGACTATCGGACCCACAGATACGCAGTATTTT,CASSPDPRTIGPTDTQYF
-,-,TRBJ2-4,TRBV10-1,TGCGCCAGCAGTGAAGGACAGGCCAAAAACATTCAGTACTTC,CASSEGQAKNIQYF